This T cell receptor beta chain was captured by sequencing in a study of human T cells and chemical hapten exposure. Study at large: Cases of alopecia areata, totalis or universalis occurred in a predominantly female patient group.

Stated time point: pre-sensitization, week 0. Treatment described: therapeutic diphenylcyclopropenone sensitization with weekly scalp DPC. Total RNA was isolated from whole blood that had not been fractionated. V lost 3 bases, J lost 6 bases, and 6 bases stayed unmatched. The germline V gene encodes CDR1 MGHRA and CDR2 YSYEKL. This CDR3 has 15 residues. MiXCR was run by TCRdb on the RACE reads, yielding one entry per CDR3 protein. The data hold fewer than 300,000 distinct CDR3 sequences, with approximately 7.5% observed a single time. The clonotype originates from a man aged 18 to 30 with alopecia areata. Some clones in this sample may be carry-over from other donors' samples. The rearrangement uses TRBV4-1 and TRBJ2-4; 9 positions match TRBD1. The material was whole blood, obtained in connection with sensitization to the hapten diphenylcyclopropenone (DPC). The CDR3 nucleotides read TGCGCCAGCAGCCAGCCCGGGGGACAGGGAAACATTCAGTACTTC. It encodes CASSQPGGQGNIQYF.